The present TCR beta chain was sequenced within a study of CD8+ T cells in alopecia areata. Study overall: Disease severity was quantified as SALT score of affected scalp area.

Study results and limitations: Clarity of TCR sharing across patients fell short of that in mice, possibly HLA-related.

V was clipped by 7 bases and J by 5 bases, with 14 bases between them. The germline CDR1 and CDR2 sequences are MNHNS and SASEGT. The CDR3 is 13 residues long. Described treatment: oral pan-JAK inhibitor, 5-10 mg twice daily. With regard to this clone: What it binds is not known.

The sequencing template was cDNA reverse transcribed from extracted RNA. Clones were read by immunoSEQ multiplex PCR, and TCRdb kept only the in-frame ones, dropping some. The repertoire holds about 180,000 clones, less than 75% seen once, with 16% in the top ten. This specimen was CD4+ T cells sorted from blood, taken between weeks 55 and 65, from a patient treated with tofacitinib. The clonotype comes from a human donor with alopecia areata. J is TRBJ1-1 and V is TRBV6-1, with a possible D match to TRBD1 (5 bases). CDR3 region: CASNSFAGTEAFF. The CDR3 nucleotides are TGTGCCAGCAATTCCTTTGCAGGGACTGAAGCTTTCTTT.